This entry lists 8 T cell receptor beta chains sequenced from one sample in a study of human T cells and chemical hapten exposure. TCRdb re-called the RACE reads with MiXCR, one entry per CDR3 protein. The table has 250,000 or so distinct CDR3 sequences, 7.5% to 9% seen once; the top ten hold approximately 2.2%. Time point given: pre-sensitization, week 0. The treatment is: therapeutic diphenylcyclopropenone sensitization with weekly scalp DPC. The sample in question was whole blood, obtained in connection with sensitization to the hapten diphenylcyclopropenone (DPC). The receptors originated from a woman between 40 and 55 years old with alopecia areata. Some clones in this sample may be carry-over from other donors' samples.

This clonotype was picked up a small number of times. The genes are TRBV9 and TRBJ2-2; D is perhaps TRBD2 (5 bases). V lost 0 bases to trimming and J lost 4 bases, with 10 bases between them. CDR3 length: 15 residues. In germline, CDR1 is SGDLS, CDR2 YYNGEE. The CDR3 nucleotides are TGTGCCAGCAGCGTAGATTTGGCGGGCACCGGGGAGCTGTTTTTT. It translates to CASSVDLAGTGELFF.

This clonotype was seen a few times. The rearrangement joins TRBV7-9 to TRBJ1-5; D ambiguous. V lost 5 bases, J lost 2 bases, and 13 bases lay in between. The CDR3 runs to 15 residues. Germline CDR1 SEHNR, CDR2 FQNEAQ (reference sequence). The CDR3 here is CASSQGSSGNQPQHF. The CDR3 DNA reads TGTGCCAGCAGCCAAGGGTCCTCTGGCAATCAGCCCCAGCATTTT.

This clonotype has only a few counts. CDR3 in DNA: TGTGCCAGCAGTGGGACAGGGAGGAACGAGCAGTACTTC. As protein: CASSGTGRNEQYF. The V gene is TRBV6-5, the J gene TRBJ2-7, with 9 bases fitting TRBD1. CDR3 length equals 13 residues. CDR1 MNHEY and CDR2 SVGAGI come from the germline V gene. V lost 5 bases, J lost 5 bases, and 4 bases stayed unmatched.

The rearrangement links TRBV6-6 to TRBJ2-2; D might be TRBD2 (6 bases). There are 14 residues in the CDR3. The ends were cut back, 7 bases at V and 4 bases at J, with 13 bases in the middle. Germline CDR1 MNHNY, CDR2 SVGAGI (reference sequence). The CDR3 loop is CASKQGSGTGELFF. CDR3 coding DNA: TGTGCCAGCAAGCAGGGTAGCGGCACCGGGGAGCTGTTTTTT.

This clonotype was counted only a few times. This chain uses TRBV7-2 with TRBJ2-1; 9 bases are a match to TRBD2. The ends lost 5 bases at V and 7 bases at J; junction bases unmatched: 12. The germline CDR1 and CDR2 sequences are SGHTA and FQGNSA. The CDR3 sequence is 16 residues long. CDR3 protein: CASSPPGSGRSNEQFF. CDR3 bases: TGTGCCAGCAGCCCCCCGGGTAGCGGGAGATCGAATGAGCAGTTCTTC.

This clonotype was counted at least ten times. This chain uses TRBV6-5 with TRBJ2-6, with D hard to call. This CDR3 contains 14 residues. Germline assignment: CDR1 MNHEY and CDR2 SVGAGI. V was pared by 7 bases and J by 0 bases, with 7 bases between. The CDR3 loop is CASKLSSGANVLTF. CDR3 DNA sequence: TGTGCCAGCAAGCTGAGCTCTGGGGCCAACGTCCTGACTTTC.

This clonotype has just a few counts. In DNA, the CDR3 is TGCAGCGTAGAAACTGAGACGCGGCTGTTTTTT. It is translated as CSVETETRLFF. The chain is built from TRBV29-1 and TRBJ1-4, with no clear D. Germline lookup yields CDR1 SQVTM and CDR2 ANQGSEA. The CDR3 is made up of 11 amino acids. V lost 6 bases, J lost 14 bases, and 16 bases lay in between.

The rearrangement uses TRBV28 and TRBJ2-7, with 7 bases aligning to TRBD1. The CDR3 loop spans 14 amino acids. V was pared by 4 bases and J by 4 bases, with 7 bases of the junction left unmatched. Germline loops: CDR1 MDHEN, CDR2 SYDVKM. The CDR3, as DNA: TGTGCCAGCAGTTATGTGACAGGGAAGTACGAGCAGTACTTC. It yields the protein CASSYVTGKYEQYF.